This T cell receptor beta chain was found in a study of response to subunit inactivated influenza vaccine. This clonotype showed up just a few times. Germline V gene data show CDR1 as DFQATT and CDR2 as SNEGSKA (reference sequence). The CDR3 covers 15 residues. Trimming left V 0 bases short and J 1 base short, with 12 bases between. TCRdb redid the calling of the RT-PCR reads with MiXCR, one entry per CDR3 protein. The table shows about 500,000 distinct CDR3 sequences, with about 15% occurring only once. The source material was CD4+ T cells sorted from PBMCs, sampled less than 30 months after vaccination. The gene calls are TRBV20-1 and TRBJ2-5, with D perhaps matching TRBD2 (6 bases). The source is a man between 50 and 75 years old who received an inactivated influenza vaccine. For the CDR3, the DNA is TGCAGTGCTAGAGATCTAGCGAAAGCCCAAGAGACCCAGTACTTC. As protein: CSARDLAKAQETQYF.